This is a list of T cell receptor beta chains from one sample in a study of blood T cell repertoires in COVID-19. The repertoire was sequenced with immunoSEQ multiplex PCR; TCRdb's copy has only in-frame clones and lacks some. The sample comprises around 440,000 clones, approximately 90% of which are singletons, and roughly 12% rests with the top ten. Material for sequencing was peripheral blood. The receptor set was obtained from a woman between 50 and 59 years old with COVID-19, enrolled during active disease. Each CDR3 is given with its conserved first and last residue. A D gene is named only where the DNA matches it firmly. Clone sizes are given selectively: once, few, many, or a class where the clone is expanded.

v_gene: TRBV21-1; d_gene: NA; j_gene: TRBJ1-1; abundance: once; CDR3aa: CASSKRGPDRMNTEAFF; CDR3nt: TGTGCCAGCAGCAAACGAGGGCCCGACAGGATGAACACTGAAGCTTTCTTT
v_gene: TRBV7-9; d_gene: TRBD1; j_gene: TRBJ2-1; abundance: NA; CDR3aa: CASSSGDREQFF; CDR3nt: TGTGCCAGCAGCTCAGGGGACAGAGAGCAGTTCTTC
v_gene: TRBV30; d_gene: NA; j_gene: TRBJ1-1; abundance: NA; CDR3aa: CAWSVGRNTEAFF; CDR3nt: TGTGCCTGGAGTGTGGGGCGGAACACTGAAGCTTTCTTT
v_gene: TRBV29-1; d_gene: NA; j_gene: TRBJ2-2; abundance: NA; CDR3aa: CSVVGQDTGELFF; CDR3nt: TGCAGCGTTGTCGGCCAGGACACCGGGGAGCTGTTTTTT
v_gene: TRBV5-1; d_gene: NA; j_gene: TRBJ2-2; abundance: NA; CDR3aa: CASSLGQSFNTGELFF; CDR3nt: TGCGCCAGCAGCTTGGGACAGAGTTTTAACACCGGGGAGCTGTTTTTT
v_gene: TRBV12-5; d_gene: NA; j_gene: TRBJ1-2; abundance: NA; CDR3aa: CASGLNEFPTYGYTF; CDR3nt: TGTGCTAGTGGTTTGAATGAGTTTCCCACCTATGGCTACACCTTC
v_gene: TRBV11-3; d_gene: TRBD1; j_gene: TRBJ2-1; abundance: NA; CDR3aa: CASSLAQGASSYNEQFF; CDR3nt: TGTGCCAGCAGCTTAGCGCAGGGGGCTAGCTCCTACAATGAGCAGTTCTTC
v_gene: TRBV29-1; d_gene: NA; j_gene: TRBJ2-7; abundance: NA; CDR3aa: CSVIFGSAPYEQYF; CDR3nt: TGCAGCGTGATCTTCGGGTCGGCCCCCTACGAGCAGTACTTC
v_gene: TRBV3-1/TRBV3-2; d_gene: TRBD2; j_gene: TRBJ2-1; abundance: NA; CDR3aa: CASSLRGVQNEQFF; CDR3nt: TGTGCCAGCAGCCTGCGGGGGGTACAAAATGAGCAGTTCTTC
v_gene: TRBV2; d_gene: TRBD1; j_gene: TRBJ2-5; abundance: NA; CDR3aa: CASNPAGTGVKTQYF; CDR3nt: TGTGCCAGCAACCCGGCCGGGACAGGGGTTAAGACCCAGTACTTC
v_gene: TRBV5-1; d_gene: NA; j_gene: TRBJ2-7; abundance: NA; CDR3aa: CASSLARDYEQYF; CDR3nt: TGCGCCAGCAGCTTGGCCAGGGACTACGAGCAGTACTTC
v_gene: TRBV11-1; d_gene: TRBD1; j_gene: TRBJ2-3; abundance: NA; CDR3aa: CASSVRQGMDTQYF; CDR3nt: TGTGCCAGCAGCGTCCGACAGGGGATGGATACGCAGTATTTT
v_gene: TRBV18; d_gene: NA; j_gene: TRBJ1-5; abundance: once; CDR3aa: CASSPGSEQPQHF; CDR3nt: TGTGCCAGCTCACCAGGCAGTGAACAGCCCCAGCATTTT
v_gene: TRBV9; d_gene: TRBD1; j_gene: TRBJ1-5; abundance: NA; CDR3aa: CASSVGQGMGQPQHF; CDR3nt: TGTGCCAGCAGCGTAGGACAGGGAATGGGTCAGCCCCAGCATTTT
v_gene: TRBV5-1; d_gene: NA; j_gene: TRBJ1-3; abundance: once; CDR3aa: CASSLIGSSGNTIYF; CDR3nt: TGCGCCAGCAGCTTGATAGGGAGCTCTGGAAACACCATATATTTT
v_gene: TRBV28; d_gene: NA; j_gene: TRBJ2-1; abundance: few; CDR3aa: CASSLSGETYNEQFF; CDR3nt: TGTGCCAGCAGTTTATCGGGGGAAACCTACAATGAGCAGTTCTTC
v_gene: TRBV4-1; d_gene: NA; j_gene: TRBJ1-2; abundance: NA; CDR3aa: CASSHQVRAFNYGYTF; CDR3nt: TGCGCCAGCAGCCATCAAGTCAGGGCTTTTAACTATGGCTACACCTTC
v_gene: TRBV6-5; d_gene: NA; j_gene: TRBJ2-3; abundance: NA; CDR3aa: CASRSGYTDTQYF; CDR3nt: TGTGCCAGCAGGAGCGGGTACACAGATACGCAGTATTTT
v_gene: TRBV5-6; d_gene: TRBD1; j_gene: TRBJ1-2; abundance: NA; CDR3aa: CASSLVPGQSYGYTF; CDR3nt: TGTGCCAGCAGCTTGGTACCGGGACAGAGCTATGGCTACACCTTC
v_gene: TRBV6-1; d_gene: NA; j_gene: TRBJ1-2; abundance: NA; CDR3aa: CASSDGAAYGYTF; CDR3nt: TGTGCCAGCAGTGATGGGGCGGCCTATGGCTACACCTTC
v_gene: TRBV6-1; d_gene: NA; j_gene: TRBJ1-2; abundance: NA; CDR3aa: CASSEQTANYGYTF; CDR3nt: TGTGCCAGCAGTGAACAGACAGCTAACTATGGCTACACCTTC
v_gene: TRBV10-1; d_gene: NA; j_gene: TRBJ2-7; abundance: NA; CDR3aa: CASGDTSYEQYF; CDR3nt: TGCGCCAGCGGGGACACTTCCTACGAGCAGTACTTC
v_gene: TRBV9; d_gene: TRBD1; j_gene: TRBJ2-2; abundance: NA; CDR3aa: CASSVEVAMGQGTGELFF; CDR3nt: TGTGCCAGCAGCGTAGAGGTCGCGATGGGACAGGGAACCGGGGAGCTGTTTTTT